This T cell receptor (beta chain) was documented in a study of blood T cell repertoires in COVID-19. The junction had 18 bases not matched to a gene; V was cut back by 4 bases and J by 4 bases. The CDR3 runs to 19 residues. Germline CDR1 is SGHDN and CDR2 is FVKESK. The protocol was immunoSEQ multiplex PCR, while the TCRdb copy is restricted to in-frame clones and leaves out a portion. In the table there are 140,000 or so clones, over 65% of which are singletons. The V gene is TRBV14, the J gene TRBJ2-3; 9 positions agree with TRBD2. Source material: peripheral blood. This clonotype was sampled from a man between 50 and 59 years old with acute or convalescent COVID-19. The CDR3 is CASSLRARRGGHLADTQYF. The CDR3 DNA sequence: TGTGCCAGCAGCCTAAGGGCGAGGCGGGGGGGCCATTTGGCAGATACGCAGTATTTT.